Shown below are 10 T cell receptor beta chains from a single sample sequenced in a study of blood T cells in healthy people across ages. Primers used in a second PCR of about 6 to 11 cycles were a sample-barcoded 5' primer and a J-beta primer mix. TCRdb called the 5' RACE reads again in MiXCR, with one record for every CDR3 protein. Here the sample spans 1.5 million to 2 million distinct CDR3 sequences, around 40% being singletons. The specimen sequenced was blood. These receptors all stem from a human donor in good health.

V and J are TRBV15 and TRBJ2-7; 12 bases map to TRBD2. The CDR3 has 18 amino acids. The germline V gene has CDR1 LNHNV and CDR2 YYDKDF (reference sequence). V lost 0 bases, J lost 2 bases, and 8 bases stayed unmatched. The CDR3 loop reads CATSRDWSPSGGAYEQYF. In DNA form, the CDR3 reads TGTGCCACCAGCAGAGATTGGTCCCCTAGCGGGGGGGCCTACGAGCAGTACTTC.

Turning to this clonotype: One end of the junction varies from germline; a read error may be responsible. The chain carries TRBV20-1 and TRBJ2-7; 11 bases are a match to TRBD2. The tail of the sequence fits TRBJ2-5 better, so the J call may be wrong. CDR3 length: 15 amino acids. Germline V CDR1 and CDR2: DFQATT, SNEGSKA (reference sequence). The CDR3 bases are TGCAGTACTAGAGTTAATAGCGGGGGGGGAGTGACCCAGTACTTC. This codes for CSTRVNSGGGVTQYF.

The chain employs TRBV20-1 and TRBJ2-1; tentatively, D is TRBD2 (5 bases). This CDR3 has 17 residues. The V gene lost 0 bases and the J gene lost 3 bases, with 18 bases spanning the gap. In germline, CDR1 is DFQATT, CDR2 SNEGSKA (reference sequence). The CDR3 loop is CSARDLISMGDYNEQFF. CDR3 DNA sequence: TGCAGTGCTAGAGATCTTATCTCGATGGGAGACTACAATGAGCAGTTCTTC.

V usage is TRBV6-1 and J usage is TRBJ1-5, with D uncertain. CDR1 MNHNS and CDR2 SASEGT come from the germline V gene. This CDR3 is 15 amino acids long. V was cut by 7 bases and J by 1 base, with 14 bases left in between. CDR3 nucleotide sequence: TGTGCCAGCACCGGACTATGGGGAAGCAATCAGCCCCAGCATTTT. Its translation is CASTGLWGSNQPQHF.

This clonotype showed up just once. At one of its ends the junction is not consistent with the germline gene, which may arise from a read error. This chain uses TRBV5-1 with TRBJ1-2; 8 nucleotides line up with TRBD1. The CDR3 length is 14 residues. Germline lookup yields CDR1 SGHRS and CDR2 YFSETQ. The CDR3 DNA reads TGCGCCAGCAGCACGGGACAGGATAACTGTGGCTACACCTTC. Translated: CASSTGQDNCGYTF.

CDR3 protein: CASSLSGDRGYGYTF. DNA of the CDR3: TGTGCCAGCAGCTTGAGTGGGGACAGGGGCTATGGCTACACCTTC. The chain recombines TRBV7-2 with TRBJ1-2, with 10 bases matching TRBD1. Germline CDR1 and CDR2: SGHTA and FQGNSA. This CDR3 comprises 15 residues. J lost 4 bases, V lost 3 bases, and 5 bases had no gene match.

On this clonotype: A much larger clone sits a single nucleotide away, making a read error possible. This chain joins TRBV9 and TRBJ2-1, with D perhaps TRBD1 (6 bases). V was shortened by 2 bases and J by 5 bases, with 11 bases between the two germline ends. Germline V lookup: CDR1 SGDLS, CDR2 YYNGEE. This CDR3 is 14 amino acids long. Here the CDR3 DNA reads TGTGCCAGCAGCGTCTCAGGACAGCACAATGAGCAGTTCTTC. Its translation is CASSVSGQHNEQFF.

In its sample, this clonotype was seen a few times. V and J are TRBV4-3 and TRBJ2-3, with a weak D call TRBD1 (6 bases). Deletions cut 0 bases from V and 4 bases from J, with 17 bases between. Germline V CDR1 and CDR2: LGHNA, YSLEER. The CDR3 runs to 17 residues. CDR3 DNA sequence: TGCGCCAGCAGCCAAGATCTAGTAGGGACACTATCAGATACGCAGTATTTT. This sequence encodes CASSQDLVGTLSDTQYF.

This chain uses TRBV28 with TRBJ2-3; maybe TRBD1 (6 bases). The germline V gene encodes CDR1 MDHEN and CDR2 SYDVKM. Trimming removed 2 bases from V and 2 bases from J, with 23 bases in between. The CDR3 is 19 residues long. DNA for the CDR3: TGTGCCAGCAGTTTAGACAACGCCGGGACACTTTCGCACACAGATACGCAGTATTTT. This gives the protein CASSLDNAGTLSHTDTQYF.

This clonotype was detected a few times. This chain joins TRBV2 and TRBJ2-3; TRBD2 agrees at 15 bases. J lost 10 bases, V lost 5 bases, and 10 bases had no gene match. The CDR3 sequence is 16 residues long. Germline V gene sequence: CDR1 SNHLY, CDR2 FYNNEI. CDR3 nucleotide sequence: TGTGCCAGCAGTCCCCGCGGGACTAGCGGGGGGAGGGCGCAGTATTTT. This translates into CASSPRGTSGGRAQYF.